This TCR beta chain was sequenced for a study of T-cell memory formation after mild COVID-19 (dated by TCRdb to 2020 to 2023). Notes on the research overall: TCR sequence clusters from the two donors were found to be largely donor specific. T-cell clones expanding and contracting after mild COVID-19 in a couple of donors were tracked by longitudinal TCRalpha and TCRbeta repertoire sequencing. Two young, previously healthy adult volunteers, one female and one male, were included in the cohort. Study-level results and caveats: Contracting CD4+ clones turned up mainly in the CM and EM memory subsets, whereas EMRA was where CD8+ clones were enriched. The detection of some responding clones in pre-infection memory suggests that pre-existing cross-reactive memory T cells joined the SARS-CoV-2 response. Balanced CD4/CD8 phenotypes were observed for clones contracting from day 15 to 85, whereas a bias towards CD4+ was observed for a second wave of clones expanding from day 15 to 37. Whether the second-wave clones peaking on day 37 were SARS-CoV-2 specific was not confirmed. The study included only two mild cases, and larger cohorts that include severe cases with pre-infection samples were judged to be necessary.

Ficoll-Paque density gradient centrifugation was the method used to isolate PBMCs. The instrument given in TCRdb is Illumina NovaSeq 6000. cDNA libraries for TCRalpha and TCRbeta were prepared by 5'RACE using constant-segment primers, with sample barcodes and unique molecular identifiers added. Trizol reagent was used to extract RNA from every sample. The libraries were amplified in two PCR steps, and the second step added a second sample barcode and Illumina TruSeq adapters. Sequencing of libraries was performed on an Illumina NovaSeq with 2 x 150 bp paired-end reads. Processing in the source paper ran as follows. With migec v1.2.7, reads were demultiplexed and then collapsed into UMI-guided consensus sequences. Using mixcr v2.1.11, the UMI consensuses were aligned to TRA and TRB V and J templates and assembled into clonotypes. Expanded or contracted clonotypes were those called significant by both edgeR and NoisET, with noise models trained on biological replicates. For edgeR calls, a false discovery rate-adjusted p below 0.01 and a log2 fold-change threshold of 1 were applied. As an exploratory analysis of dynamics, max-normalized trajectories of the 1000 most abundant clonotypes were examined with PCA combined with hierarchical clustering. Separately sequenced CD4+ and CD8+ repertoires were used to assign the CD4 or CD8 phenotype of responding clones. TCRdb redid the processing of the public reads, applying fastp at Q25 and MiXCR, and retained in-frame beta chains. Identical CDR3 proteins give one entry, which carries the most common genes and DNA. None of the V and J calls come from the authors' own analysis; TCRdb made them. The sample table shows 350,000 or so distinct CDR3 sequences, and 20% to 25% are seen once. Of the sample, roughly 23% falls within the top ten clones.

Concerning this clonotype itself: Its antigen is unknown. Per-base quality was not reported, and no clone a single base away is much larger than it.

V loses 1 base at its end and J loses 0 bases; junction bases beyond the gene matches: 3. From its cysteine to its phenylalanine, the CDR3 spans 15 amino acids. The read is trimmed to its CDR3 DNA, 45 bases read in frame from base 1. From the germline V gene (reference sequence), CDR1 is SEHNR and CDR2 is FQNEAQ. Input material: PBMCs or a T cell subset sorted from them (not recorded which). Rearrangement joined TRBV7-9 to TRBJ2-7; a stretch of 7 junction bases matches TRBD2. This clonotype was obtained from a man aged 18 to 29 who had mild COVID-19 (a few samples of this study predate the infection). The sample titles of this study are shuffled in the database, so cell type and time point are left out; the donor was told from shared clones. The CDR3 loop reads CASSLGWDYSYEQYF. Here is the DNA: TGTGCCAGCAGCTTAGGTTGGGACTACTCCTACGAGCAGTACTTC.